This TCR beta chain derives from a study of cytomegalovirus exposure and HLA in healthy donors. Study context: In a previous analysis, approximately 110 million unique TCR beta sequences were found from roughly 200 million T cells. Study observations and caveats: Some segments of the V type, notably TRBV6-2 and TRBV6-3, were excluded as indistinguishable. It was taken for granted in presence/absence analyses that sequencing depth across donors was roughly uniform.

Of note for this clone: The target antigen is unknown.

The PCR used 60 Vbeta and 13 Jbeta primers. Clones were read by immunoSEQ multiplex PCR, and TCRdb kept only the in-frame ones, dropping some. The sample contains over 95,000 clones, 60% to 80% of which appear only once. The CDR3 loop spans 14 amino acids. V lost 5 bases and J 5 bases, leaving 13 bases between the germline ends. Germline assignment: CDR1 SNHLY and CDR2 FYNNEI. Input material: PBMCs. The rearrangement uses TRBV2 and TRBJ2-1, with D possibly matching TRBD2 (6 bases). This sequence originates from a woman aged 30 to 39 in good health and CMV-seropositive. CDR3 sequence: CASSQTRPDNEQFF. The CDR3 region has the DNA TGTGCCAGCAGTCAGACTAGACCAGACAATGAGCAGTTCTTC.